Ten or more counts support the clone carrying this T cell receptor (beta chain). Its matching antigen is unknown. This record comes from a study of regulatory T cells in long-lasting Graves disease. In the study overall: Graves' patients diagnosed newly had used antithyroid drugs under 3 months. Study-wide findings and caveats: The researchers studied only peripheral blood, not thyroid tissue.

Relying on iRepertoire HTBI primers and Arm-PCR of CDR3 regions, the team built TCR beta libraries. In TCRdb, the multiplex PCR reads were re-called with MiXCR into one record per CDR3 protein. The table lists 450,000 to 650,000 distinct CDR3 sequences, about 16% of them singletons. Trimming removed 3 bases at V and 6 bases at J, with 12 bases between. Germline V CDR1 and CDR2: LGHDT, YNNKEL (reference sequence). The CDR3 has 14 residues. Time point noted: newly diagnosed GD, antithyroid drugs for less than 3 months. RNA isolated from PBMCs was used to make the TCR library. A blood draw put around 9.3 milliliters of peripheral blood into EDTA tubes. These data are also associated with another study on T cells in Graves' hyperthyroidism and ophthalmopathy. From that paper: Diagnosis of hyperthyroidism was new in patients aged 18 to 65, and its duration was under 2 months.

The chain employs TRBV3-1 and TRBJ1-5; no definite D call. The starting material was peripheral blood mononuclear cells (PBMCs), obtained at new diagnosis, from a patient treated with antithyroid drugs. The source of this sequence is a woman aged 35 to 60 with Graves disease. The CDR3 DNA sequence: TGTGCCAGCAGCCAGAATCCCGGGGTTCAGCCCCAGCATTTT. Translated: CASSQNPGVQPQHF.